This is a list of T cell receptor beta chains from one sample in a study of CD8 T cells in ankylosing spondylitis. From the 5' RACE reads, TCRdb called clonotypes with MiXCR, one entry per CDR3 protein. The sample has about 240,000 distinct CDR3 sequences; less than 10% are singletons. The sample taken for sequencing was blood, either unsorted or a sorted T cell fraction (not recorded which). The receptors were gathered from a male donor with ankylosing spondylitis or in good health (not recorded which). CDR3s include the opening cysteine and the closing phenylalanine or tryptophan. The order of the fields is clone size, D gene, J gene, V gene, CDR3 DNA, CDR3 protein. D genes are given only for firm matches. The size field reads once, few, many, or a class for an expanded clone.

>many|TRBD1|TRBJ2-2|TRBV25-1
TGTGCCAGCAGTGGGGGGACAGCGAACACCGGGGAGCTGTTTTTT
CASSGGTANTGELFF
>many|TRBD2|TRBJ2-7|TRBV4-3
TGCGCCAGCAGTTCGACTAGCGGGGAAGAGCAGTACTTC
CASSSTSGEEQYF
>many|NA|TRBJ1-3|TRBV7-2
TGTGCCAGCAGCCCCAGCGAGGGGGGATGGAACACCATATATTTT
CASSPSEGGWNTIYF
>many|NA|TRBJ1-2|TRBV10-3
TGTGCCATCAGTGACCGGCCAGGTTTCGATGGCTACACCTTC
CAISDRPGFDGYTF
>many|NA|TRBJ2-1|TRBV7-3
TGTGCCAGCAGTGACAGAACCTACAATGAGCAGTTCTTC
CASSDRTYNEQFF
>many|TRBD2|TRBJ2-1|TRBV11-2
TGTGCCAGCAGCTTAGGGAGAGGTGGGACTAGCGGCAATGAGCAGTTCTTC
CASSLGRGGTSGNEQFF
>many|NA|TRBJ1-6|TRBV7-2
TGTGCCAGCAGGGATCCGGGACTCAGTAATTCACCCCTCCACTTT
CASRDPGLSNSPLHF
>few|TRBD1|TRBJ1-6|TRBV7-2
TGTGCCAGCAGCCGACAGGGGGAAAGTTCACCCCTCCACTTT
CASSRQGESSPLHF
>many|NA|TRBJ1-5|TRBV11-1
TGTGCCAGCAGCTTAGAGGGGGGGGGCAATCAGCCCCAGCATTTT
CASSLEGGGNQPQHF
>many|TRBD2|TRBJ2-1|TRBV5-5
TGTGCCAGCAGCTCCACCGCGGGAGCCTACAATGAGCAGTTCTTC
CASSSTAGAYNEQFF
>many|TRBD1|TRBJ2-3|TRBV7-8
TGTGCCAGCAGCCCCTCGGACAGGGCTGGAGATACGCAGTATTTT
CASSPSDRAGDTQYF
>many|NA|TRBJ2-1|TRBV20-1
TGCAGTGCCTTCCGACAGGGAGGGAATGAGCAGTTCTTC
CSAFRQGGNEQFF
>many|TRBD2|TRBJ2-3|TRBV12-3/TRBV12-4
TGTGCCAGCAGCAATGAGGTGACGGGGGGGCGAGTCAGGACGCAGTATTTT
CASSNEVTGGRVRTQYF
>many|TRBD1|TRBJ2-7|TRBV27
TGTGCCAGCAGTCGGCTAGGGGACAGCAACCCTTACGAGCAGTACTTC
CASSRLGDSNPYEQYF